The entry below describes one T cell receptor (beta chain). Antigen unknown. Profiled with immunoSEQ multiplex PCR; TCRdb holds only in-frame clones, not every one. The repertoire holds about 180,000 clones, with roughly 85% as singletons. The CDR3 spans 11 residues. The germline V gene has CDR1 MDHEN and CDR2 SYDVKM. Trimming took 5 bases from V and 4 from J, leaving 3 bases between them. This record belongs to a study of cytomegalovirus exposure and HLA in healthy donors. Study-level information: A later analysis reported the same platform for the roughly 120 validation repertoires and the roughly 670 first-cohort repertoires. Study-level points and caveats: Many donors carried some public TCRs, although rarity characterized most TCR sequences.

The sequence derives from a young man in good health and CMV-seropositive. The sequenced material came from PBMCs. This chain links TRBV28 with TRBJ1-5; D gene ambiguous. The CDR3 DNA is TGTGCCAGCAGTCAAAATCAGCCCCAGCATTTT. Protein product: CASSQNQPQHF.